This note documents a single TCR beta chain sequence. This receptor's antigen is unknown. Base-call qualities are not available, and no considerably larger clone is one nucleotide away. No immune events such as infections were documented for the healthy donors during the collection period. Time-dependent variance in a beta-binomial model of T-cell clone differential abundance was calibrated using healthy-donor blood repertoires as a training cohort. The training cohort included approximately 10 healthy donors, of whom 3 were female and 7 were male. An age range of roughly 29 to 70 years, with an average of around 44 years, was recorded for the donors. Obtained from a commercial supplier, whole blood was collected from each healthy donor at three time points set around two weeks apart. For immunosequencing, genomic DNA was extracted from unsorted whole blood. The CDR3 runs 14 residues from the cysteine to the phenylalanine. The kept DNA is CDR3 alone, 42 bases in frame from the first base. CDR1 and CDR2 are read off the germline V gene as SNHLY and FYNNEI. Trimming leaves V shorter by 6 bases and J shorter by 7 bases, with the junction holding 8 bases beyond the gene matches.

These data originate in a study of identifying expanded T cells in peripheral blood (dated by TCRdb to about 2019). Regarding the research as a whole: Technical replicates were generated by sequencing separate aliquots of the same genomic DNA pool, and four replicates were compared pairwise.

The research as a whole found: The authors expected that over much longer intervals, such as months to years, biological variance in healthy repertoires might increase even further. Across all healthy-donor time intervals, the beta-binomial model significantly lowered both the number of clones called differentially abundant and the false-positive rate. For all healthy donors, the variance in clone template counts between approximately 2-week samples rose significantly as total template count increased. The binomial model flagged around 1.2 differentially abundant clones between technical replicates but 15 to 17 over roughly 2 weeks and 18 to 20 over approximately 4 weeks.

The immunoSEQ Assay, which uses bias-controlled multiplex PCR amplification of genomic DNA, was used to profile TCRbeta CDR3 regions. As for the original processing: The absolute abundance of each unique TCRbeta CDR3 region was quantified after sequences were collapsed and filtered. Differential abundance was tested with a binomial (Fisher-equivalent) model and with a beta-binomial model adding time-dependent variance fitted from healthy donors. Clones with fewer than 5 combined templates were removed, and a clone was called differentially abundant if the clone's Benjamini-Hochberg FDR was below 0.01. The form v = (b*log(k)+a)^2 was used to model beta-binomial variance as a function of total template count across the two samples. The table was pulled from immuneACCESS by TCRdb, which kept in-frame rearrangements only. Such tables lose some clones; where checked, under half of the loss comes from unresolved V genes, and the rest has no known cause. V, J and clone size derive from that table, while D and trimming were established from the DNA sequence. The sample profile shows fewer than 85,000 clones; 89% of them were found once. The ten largest account for around 2.8% of the sample.

Material: blood. This clonotype was sampled from a person between 18 and 75 years old in good health. Here the chain combines TRBV2 and TRBJ1-2; 10 central nucleotides agree with TRBD1. The nucleotide sequence reads as follows: TGTGCCAGCAGAGGACAGGGGGGCCCCCTTGGCTACACCTTC. The encoded protein is CASRGQGGPLGYTF.